The clone carrying this TCR beta chain was picked up a small number of times. Its antigen is not identified. The sample belongs to a study of blood T cells in healthy people across ages. General observations from the study: Long-lived donors carried more naive CD4+ cells and greater diversity than aged donors.

Between the trimmed V and J ends, which lost 2 bases and 2 bases, there was a span of 13 bases. The CDR3 is 15 residues long. Germline values: CDR1 MNHEY, CDR2 SMNVEV (reference sequence). For the second PCR, which ran for about 7 to 11 cycles, a sample-barcoded 5' primer and a J-beta primer mix were used. Every cDNA molecule carried a tag from a template-switch adaptor bearing 12 random nucleotides. TCRdb reanalysed the 5' RACE reads using MiXCR and keeps one entry per CDR3 protein. The profile shows 1.5 million to 2 million distinct CDR3 sequences, 28% of them singletons. The receptor was derived from a woman younger than 45 in good health. The rearrangement links TRBV27 to TRBJ2-7, with D unclear. Sequencing was performed on blood. The CDR3, as DNA: TGTGCCAGCAGTTTAAATTCGAATCGCCCCTACGAGCAGTACTTC. Translating gives CASSLNSNRPYEQYF.